A few counts support the clone carrying this T cell receptor beta chain. Its antigen is currently unknown. The junction departs from the called germline gene at one end, perhaps through a read error. RNA extraction was followed by reverse transcription into cDNA, which acted as the sequencing template. Generated by immunoSEQ multiplex PCR, the TCRdb table keeps only in-frame clones and is missing some. Of 150,000 or so clones in the sample, 45% to 65% were seen once. This specimen comes from a study of CD8+ T cells in alopecia areata. Sample treatment: oral pan-JAK inhibitor, 5-10 mg twice daily. Study results and caveats: Lesional scalp displayed greater clonality than normal scalp, most notably in alopecia totalis/universalis.

The sequence was obtained from a human donor with alopecia areata. The source material was CD8+ T cells sorted from blood, sampled at week 4, from a patient treated with tofacitinib.

CDR3 loop: CASSLEQGPYNEQFF. DNA for the CDR3: TGTGCCAGCAGCTTAGAACAGGGGCCCTACAATGAGCAGTTCTTC. The chain joins TRBV4-1 to TRBJ2-1; 7 bases fit TRBD1. The CDR3 consists of 15 residues. Germline V gene sequence: CDR1 MGHRA, CDR2 YSYEKL.